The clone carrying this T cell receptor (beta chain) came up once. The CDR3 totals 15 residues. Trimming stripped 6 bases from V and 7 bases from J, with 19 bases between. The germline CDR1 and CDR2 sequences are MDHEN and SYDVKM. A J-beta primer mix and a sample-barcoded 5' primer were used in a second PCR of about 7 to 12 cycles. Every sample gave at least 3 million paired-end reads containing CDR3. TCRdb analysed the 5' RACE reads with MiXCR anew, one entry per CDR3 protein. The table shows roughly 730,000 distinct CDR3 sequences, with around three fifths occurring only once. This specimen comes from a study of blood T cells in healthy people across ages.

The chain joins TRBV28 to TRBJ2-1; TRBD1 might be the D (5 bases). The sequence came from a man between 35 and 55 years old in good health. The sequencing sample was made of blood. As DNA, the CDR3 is TGTGCCAGCAGCTCGCAGGGTGTAGGTTATAATGAGCAGTTCTTC. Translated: CASSSQGVGYNEQFF.